Presented here are 3 T cell receptor beta chains from one specimen sequenced in a study of blood T cell repertoires in COVID-19. The method was immunoSEQ multiplex PCR; TCRdb's version includes in-frame clones alone and lacks a portion of them. Altogether approximately 50,000 clones are present, over 75% being singletons, with the ten largest covering roughly a quarter. Sequences were obtained from peripheral blood. All receptors come from a woman at least 80 years old with COVID-19, enrolled during active disease.

This chain links TRBV6-6 with TRBJ2-3, with 9 bases that match TRBD1. V shed 9 bases, J shed 4 bases, and the junction held 5 bases outside the gene matches. The length of the CDR3 is 13 residues. Germline assignment: CDR1 MNHNY and CDR2 SVGAGI (reference sequence). The CDR3 region is CASPRDRADTQYF. The CDR3 DNA is TGTGCCAGTCCCCGGGACAGGGCAGATACGCAGTATTTT.

The V gene is TRBV12-5, the J gene TRBJ2-1; D remains unclear. Per the germline V gene, CDR1 is LGHNT and CDR2 is FRNRAP. This CDR3 contains 12 residues. V was shortened by 4 bases and J by 4 bases, with 5 bases between the two germline ends. This CDR3 is CASGSEYNEQFF. As DNA, the CDR3 is TGTGCTAGTGGTTCCGAGTACAATGAGCAGTTCTTC.

The chain is built from TRBV4-1 and TRBJ1-2; a weak D match, TRBD1 (6 bases). Looked up from germline, CDR1 is MGHRA and CDR2 is YSYEKL. V was cut by 4 bases and J by 0 bases, with 12 bases left in between. The CDR3 consists of 15 residues. This CDR3 is CASSPFGTTNYGYTF. The CDR3 DNA follows: TGCGCCAGCAGCCCCTTTGGGACAACTAACTATGGCTACACCTTC.